This TCR beta chain was sequenced in a study of T cell responses to AZD1222 COVID-19 vaccine. Findings of the study overall: Among spike-specific TCRs, nearly half reportedly target unmutated variant regions. Increased Spike-specific TCR breadth and depth were observed after two AZD1222 doses. Females made up more of the donors, who were largely white British, and clonal diversity may have come out too low.

In germline, CDR1 is MNHEY, CDR2 SVGEGT. The CDR3 runs to 16 residues. J gave up 7 bases and V 7 bases, and 11 bases lay outside the gene matches. Comments on this clone: Antigen: not known.

Clones were sequenced by immunoSEQ multiplex PCR, and TCRdb holds only the in-frame ones, with some missing. The profile covers about 99,000 clones, with more than 75% appearing a single time and 3% to 4% taken by the ten largest. The V gene is TRBV6-2 or TRBV6-3, the J gene TRBJ1-4, with 11 nucleotides matching TRBD1. This TCR was sampled from an adult who received the MenACWY meningococcal vaccine as a control. Sample: peripheral blood, taken 28 days after the second dose of the MenACWY control vaccine. The CDR3 sequence is CASTPRWTGGVEKLFF. The CDR3 DNA reads as TGTGCCAGCACCCCCCGGTGGACAGGGGGCGTTGAAAAACTGTTTTTT.